The rows below give T cell receptor beta chains drawn from one sample of a study of a mutant IDH1 vaccine in newly diagnosed glioma. The assay was immunoSEQ multiplex PCR, and TCRdb's table has in-frame clones only and misses some. The data show about 42,000 clones, 70% to 90% seen once. No antigens are known for them. The material was PBMCs, obtained from a glioma patient whose treatment included an IDH1 peptide vaccine. The receptors originated from a man aged 35 to 55 with glioma. The CDR3 runs from the conserved cysteine through the conserved F or W. A D gene is named only where the DNA matches it firmly. Some rows mark clone size as missing; the rest say once, few, many or name a class of expanded clone.

d_gene | abundance | len | j_gene | v_gene | CDR3nt | CDR3aa
- | - | 13 | TRBJ2-1 | TRBV29-1 | TGCAGCGGAGGGGAGGGGACATGGAATGAGCAGTTCTTC | CSGGEGTWNEQFF
- | - | 14 | TRBJ1-6 | TRBV2 | TGTGCCAGCAGGCTCGAAGGGACACGGTCACCCCTCCACTTT | CASRLEGTRSPLHF
TRBD1 | - | 15 | TRBJ1-2 | TRBV6-1 | TGTGCCAGCAGTGAGGGGACAGAACGGTCCTATGGCTACACCTTC | CASSEGTERSYGYTF
- | - | 15 | TRBJ1-2 | TRBV5-1 | TGCGCCAGCAGCGGGAGTGGCGGGTCTAACTATGGCTACACCTTC | CASSGSGGSNYGYTF
- | - | 14 | TRBJ2-7 | TRBV15 | TGTGCCACCAGCAGAGACAGGGCTCGATACGAGCAGTACTTC | CATSRDRARYEQYF
- | - | 12 | TRBJ2-5 | TRBV29-1 | TGCAGCGCCCTGTGGGGGTATGAGACCCAGTACTTC | CSALWGYETQYF
- | few | 14 | TRBJ2-7 | TRBV7-9 | TGTGCCAGCAGCTTAAGACAGGACGTAGACGAGCAGTACTTC | CASSLRQDVDEQYF
TRBD1 | - | 14 | TRBJ1-1 | TRBV28 | TGTGCCAGCAAGATTGGACAGGGGCGCACTGAAGCTTTCTTT | CASKIGQGRTEAFF
- | - | 15 | TRBJ2-1 | TRBV19 | TGTGCCAGTAGGGCAAAAGTGGACTCCTACAATGAGCAGTTCTTC | CASRAKVDSYNEQFF
- | - | 13 | TRBJ2-7 | TRBV7-3 | TGTGCCAGCAGCATCGACGGAGCCTACGAGCAGTACTTC | CASSIDGAYEQYF
TRBD1 | - | 15 | TRBJ2-7 | TRBV19 | TGTGCCAGTAGTCCCACTAGGACAGGAGCCTACGAGCAGTACTTC | CASSPTRTGAYEQYF
TRBD2 | - | 18 | TRBJ2-1 | TRBV7-8 | TGTGCCAGCAGCTTAGACCTAGCGGGAGTTCGCTCCTACAATGAGCAGTTCTTC | CASSLDLAGVRSYNEQFF
- | - | 19 | TRBJ2-3 | TRBV4-1 | TGCGCCAGCAGCCAAGATGGGGGAAGAGGGGCTAGCAGCACAGATACGCAGTATTTT | CASSQDGGRGASSTDTQYF
- | once | 17 | TRBJ2-7 | TRBV7-3 | TGTGCCAGCAGCTTAATAGCCCCCGGGAGTCCCCCCTACGAGCAGTACTTC | CASSLIAPGSPPYEQYF
- | - | 15 | TRBJ1-4 | TRBV6-5 | TGTGCCAGCAGTAGGACGACAACAACTAATGAAAAACTGTTTTTT | CASSRTTTTNEKLFF
TRBD2 | - | 12 | TRBJ2-1 | TRBV5-1 | TGCGCCAGCAGCTTGAGGGAGGGGAAGCAGTTCTTC | CASSLREGKQFF
- | - | 15 | TRBJ2-5 | TRBV12-5 | TGTGCTAGTGGTTTGGGCCAGACAGGACAAGAGACCCAGTACTTC | CASGLGQTGQETQYF
- | - | 15 | TRBJ1-4 | TRBV7-7 | TGTGCTAGCAGCTTAACCGGGGCGCAGGGTGAAAAACTGTTTTTT | CASSLTGAQGEKLFF